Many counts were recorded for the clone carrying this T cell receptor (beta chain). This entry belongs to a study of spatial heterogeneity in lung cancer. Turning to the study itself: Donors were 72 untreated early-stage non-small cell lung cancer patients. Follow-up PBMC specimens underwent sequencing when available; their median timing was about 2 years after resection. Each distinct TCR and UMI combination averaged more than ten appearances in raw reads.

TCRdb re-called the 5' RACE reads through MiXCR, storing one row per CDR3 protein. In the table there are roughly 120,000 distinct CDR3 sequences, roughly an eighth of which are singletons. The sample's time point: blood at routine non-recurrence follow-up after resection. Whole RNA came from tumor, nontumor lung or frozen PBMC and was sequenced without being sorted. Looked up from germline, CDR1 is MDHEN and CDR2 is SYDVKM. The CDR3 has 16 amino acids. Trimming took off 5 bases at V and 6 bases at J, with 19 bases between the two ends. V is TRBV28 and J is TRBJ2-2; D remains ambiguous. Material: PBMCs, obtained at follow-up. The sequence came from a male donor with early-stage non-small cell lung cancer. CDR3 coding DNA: TGTGCCAGCAGTCTTCCCGGGTCCACAACACCCGGGGAGCTGTTTTTT. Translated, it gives CASSLPGSTTPGELFF.